This TCR beta chain appears in the sequencing data of a study of blood T cell repertoires in COVID-19. For the study at large: Specimens from acute and convalescent COVID-19 originated in the United States, Italy and Spain. Sample material is recorded as cDNA or gDNA derived from T cells, B-cell-depleted T cells, or PBMCs.

Original data processing: Amplified reference gene primers provided the basis for estimating nucleated cell counts. Here immunoSEQ multiplex PCR was the method, and the copy in TCRdb shows in-frame clones only, minus some. V, J and clone size derive from that table, while D and trimming were established from the DNA sequence. The sample has about 60,000 clones, 85% to 90% seen once; the top ten hold about 1.4%. Germline CDR1 reads MNHEY; CDR2 reads SMNVEV (reference sequence). CDR3 length: 21 amino acids. The ends lost 6 bases at V and 7 bases at J; junction bases unmatched: 23. Input material: peripheral blood. This receptor was taken from a man in his 60s with acute or convalescent COVID-19. V usage is TRBV27 and J usage is TRBJ1-6; 11 nucleotides line up with TRBD1. The CDR3 here is CASSRYVDRDRGIVGNSPLHF. For the CDR3, the DNA is TGTGCCAGCAGCCGATACGTCGACCGGGACAGGGGGATTGTCGGGAATTCACCCCTCCACTTT.